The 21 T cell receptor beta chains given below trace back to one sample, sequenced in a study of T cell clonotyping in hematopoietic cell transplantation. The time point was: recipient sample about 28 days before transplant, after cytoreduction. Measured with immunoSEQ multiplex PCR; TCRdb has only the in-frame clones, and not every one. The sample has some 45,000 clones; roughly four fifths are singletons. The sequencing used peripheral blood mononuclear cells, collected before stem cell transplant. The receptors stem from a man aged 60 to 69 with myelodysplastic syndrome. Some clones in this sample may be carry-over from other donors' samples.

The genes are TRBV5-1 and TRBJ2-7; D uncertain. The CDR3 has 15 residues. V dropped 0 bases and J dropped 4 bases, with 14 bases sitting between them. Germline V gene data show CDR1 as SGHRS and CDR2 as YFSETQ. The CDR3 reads CASSLAGQPLYEQYF. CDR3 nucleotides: TGCGCCAGCAGCTTGGCCGGGCAGCCCCTTTACGAGCAGTACTTC.

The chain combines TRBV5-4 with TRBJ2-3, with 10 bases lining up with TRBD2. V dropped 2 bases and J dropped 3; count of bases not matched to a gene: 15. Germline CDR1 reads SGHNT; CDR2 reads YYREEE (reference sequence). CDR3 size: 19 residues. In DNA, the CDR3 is TGTGCCAGCAGCTTTGAGGTTCCCCTAGCGGGGGTTGGGACAGATACGCAGTATTTT. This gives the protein CASSFEVPLAGVGTDTQYF.

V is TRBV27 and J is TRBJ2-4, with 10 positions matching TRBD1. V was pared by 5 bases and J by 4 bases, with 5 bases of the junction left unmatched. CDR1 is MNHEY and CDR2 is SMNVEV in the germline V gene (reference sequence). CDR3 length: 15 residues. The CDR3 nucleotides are TGTGCCAGCAGTCTAGGGACAGGGGTGAAAAACATTCAGTACTTC. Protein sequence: CASSLGTGVKNIQYF.

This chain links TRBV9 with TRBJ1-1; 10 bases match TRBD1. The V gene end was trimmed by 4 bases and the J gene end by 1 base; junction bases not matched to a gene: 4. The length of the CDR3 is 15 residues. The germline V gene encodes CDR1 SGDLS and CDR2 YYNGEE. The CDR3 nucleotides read TGTGCCAGCAGCTCCCGGACAGGGGGGAACACTGAAGCTTTCTTT. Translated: CASSSRTGGNTEAFF. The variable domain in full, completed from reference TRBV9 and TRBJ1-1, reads DSGVTQTPKHLITATGQRVTLRCSPRSGDLSVYWYQQSLDQGLQFLIQYYNGEERAKGNILERFSAQQFPDLHSELNLSSLELGDSALYFCASSSRTGGNTEAFFGQGTRLTVV.

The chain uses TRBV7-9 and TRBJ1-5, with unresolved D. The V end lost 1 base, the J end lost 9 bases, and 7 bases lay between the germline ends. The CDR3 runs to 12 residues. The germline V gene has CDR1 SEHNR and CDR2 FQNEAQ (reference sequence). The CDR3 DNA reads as TGTGCCAGCAGCTTAGTGTCAGGGCCCCAGCATTTT. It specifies CASSLVSGPQHF.

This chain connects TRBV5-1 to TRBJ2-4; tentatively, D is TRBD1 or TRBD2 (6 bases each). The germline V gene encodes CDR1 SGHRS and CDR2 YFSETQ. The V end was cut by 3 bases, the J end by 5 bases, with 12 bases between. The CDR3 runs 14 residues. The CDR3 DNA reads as TGCGCCAGCAGCTCGGGGGCTTTCCAAAACATTCAGTACTTC. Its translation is CASSSGAFQNIQYF. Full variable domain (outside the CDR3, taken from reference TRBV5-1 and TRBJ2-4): KAGVTQTPRYLIKTRGQQVTLSCSPISGHRSVSWYQQTPGQGLQFLFEYFSETQRNKGNFPGRFSGRQFSNSRSEMNVSTLELGDSALYLCASSSGAFQNIQYFGAGTRLSVL.

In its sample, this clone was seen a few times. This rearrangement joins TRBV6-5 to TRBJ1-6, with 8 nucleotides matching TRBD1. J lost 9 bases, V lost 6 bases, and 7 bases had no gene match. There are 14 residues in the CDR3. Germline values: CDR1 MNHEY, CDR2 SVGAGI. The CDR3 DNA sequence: TGTGCCAGCAGAAGCGGGACAGGTACTTCACCCCTCCACTTT. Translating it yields CASRSGTGTSPLHF.

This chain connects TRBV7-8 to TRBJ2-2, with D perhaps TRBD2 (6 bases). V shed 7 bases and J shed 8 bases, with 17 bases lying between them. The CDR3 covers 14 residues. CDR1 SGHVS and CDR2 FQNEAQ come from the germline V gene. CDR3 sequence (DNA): TGTGCCAGCAACCGACCGGGAGCCTATGGGGAGCTGTTTTTT. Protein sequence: CASNRPGAYGELFF.

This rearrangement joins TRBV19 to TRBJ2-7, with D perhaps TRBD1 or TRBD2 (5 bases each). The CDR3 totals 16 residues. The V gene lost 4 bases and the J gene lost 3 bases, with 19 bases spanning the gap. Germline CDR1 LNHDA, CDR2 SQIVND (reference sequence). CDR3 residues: CASSNTGASLVYEQYF. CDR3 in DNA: TGTGCCAGTAGTAACACCGGGGCCTCGCTAGTCTACGAGCAGTACTTC.

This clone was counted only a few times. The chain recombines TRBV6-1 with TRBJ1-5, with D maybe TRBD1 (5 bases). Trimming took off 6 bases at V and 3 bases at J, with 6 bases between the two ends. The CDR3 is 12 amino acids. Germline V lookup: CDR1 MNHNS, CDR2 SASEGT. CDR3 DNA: TGTGCCAGCAGGGGACCCAATCAGCCCCAGCATTTT. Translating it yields CASRGPNQPQHF.

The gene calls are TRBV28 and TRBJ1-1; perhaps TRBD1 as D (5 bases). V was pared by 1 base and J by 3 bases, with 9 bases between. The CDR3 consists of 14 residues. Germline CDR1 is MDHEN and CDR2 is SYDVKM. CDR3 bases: TGTGCCAGCAGTTTATCCGGGGGGTACACTGAAGCTTTCTTT. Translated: CASSLSGGYTEAFF.

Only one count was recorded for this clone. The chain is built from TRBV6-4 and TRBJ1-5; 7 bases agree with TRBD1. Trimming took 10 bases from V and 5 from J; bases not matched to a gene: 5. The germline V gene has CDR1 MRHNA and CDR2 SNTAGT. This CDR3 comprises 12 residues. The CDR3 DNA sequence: TGTGCCAACCGGGACAGACATCAGCCCCAGCATTTT. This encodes CANRDRHQPQHF.

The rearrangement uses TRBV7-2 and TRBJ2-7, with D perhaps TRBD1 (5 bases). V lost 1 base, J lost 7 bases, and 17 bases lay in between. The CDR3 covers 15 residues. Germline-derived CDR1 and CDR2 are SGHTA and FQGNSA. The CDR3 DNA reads TGTGCCAGCAGCTTAGTGACAGTGTGGCAAGGAGAGCAGTACTTC. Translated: CASSLVTVWQGEQYF. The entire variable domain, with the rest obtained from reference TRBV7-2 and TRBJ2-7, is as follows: GAGVSQSPSNKVTEKGKDVELRCDPISGHTALYWYRQSLGQGLEFLIYFQGNSAPDKSGLPSDRFSAERTGGSVSTLTIQRTQQEDSAVYLCASSLVTVWQGEQYFGPGTRLTVT.

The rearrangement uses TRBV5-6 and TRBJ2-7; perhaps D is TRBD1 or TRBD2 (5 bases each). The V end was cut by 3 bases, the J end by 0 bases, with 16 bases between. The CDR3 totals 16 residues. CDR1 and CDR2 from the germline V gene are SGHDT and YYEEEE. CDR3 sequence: CASSSLWGEGSYEQYF. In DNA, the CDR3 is TGTGCCAGCAGCTCTCTTTGGGGCGAGGGCTCCTACGAGCAGTACTTC.

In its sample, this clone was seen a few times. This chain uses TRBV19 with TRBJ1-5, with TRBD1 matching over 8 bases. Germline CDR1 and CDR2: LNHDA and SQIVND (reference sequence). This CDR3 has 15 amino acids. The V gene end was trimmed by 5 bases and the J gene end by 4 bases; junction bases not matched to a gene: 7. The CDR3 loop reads CASSGVTGGNQPQHF. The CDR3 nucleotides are TGTGCCAGTAGTGGAGTTACAGGGGGGAATCAGCCCCAGCATTTT.

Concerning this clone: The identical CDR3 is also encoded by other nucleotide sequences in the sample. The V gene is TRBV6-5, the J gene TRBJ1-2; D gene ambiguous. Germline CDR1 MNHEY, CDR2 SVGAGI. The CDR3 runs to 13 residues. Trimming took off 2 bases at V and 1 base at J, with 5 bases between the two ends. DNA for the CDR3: TGTGCCAGCAGTTACAACGGTAACTATGGCTACACCTTC. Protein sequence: CASSYNGNYGYTF.

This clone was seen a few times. The CDR3 DNA reads as TGTGCCAGTAGCGCCCAGGGACAGCCCCCGTCACCCCTCCACTTT. Its protein is CASSAQGQPPSPLHF. The chain uses TRBV19 and TRBJ1-6; 7 nucleotides line up with TRBD1. Germline V lookup: CDR1 LNHDA, CDR2 SQIVND (reference sequence). The CDR3 contains 15 residues. Trimming cost V 6 bases and J 10 bases; bases outside gene matches: 12. Looking up the rest from reference TRBV19 and TRBJ1-6 gives the full variable domain: DGGITQSPKYLFRKEGQNVTLSCEQNLNHDAMYWYRQDPGQGLRLIYYSQIVNDFQKGDIAEGYSVSREKKESFPLTVTSAQKNPTAFYLCASSAQGQPPSPLHFGNGTRLTVT.

CDR3 in amino acids: CASSLVGFAFF. The CDR3 DNA reads as TGTGCCAGCAGCTTAGTCGGGTTCGCTTTCTTT. The chain employs TRBV7-2 and TRBJ1-1; D unclear. V lost 1 base and J 11 bases, leaving 8 bases between the germline ends. The CDR3 sequence is 11 residues long. Per the germline V gene, CDR1 is SGHTA and CDR2 is FQGNSA.

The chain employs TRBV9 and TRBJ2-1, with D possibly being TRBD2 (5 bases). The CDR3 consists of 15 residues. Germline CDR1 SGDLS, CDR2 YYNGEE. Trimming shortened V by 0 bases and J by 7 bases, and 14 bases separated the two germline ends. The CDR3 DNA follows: TGTGCCAGCAGCGTAGGAGAGGGCCTCGGGAATGAGCAGTTCTTC. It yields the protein CASSVGEGLGNEQFF.

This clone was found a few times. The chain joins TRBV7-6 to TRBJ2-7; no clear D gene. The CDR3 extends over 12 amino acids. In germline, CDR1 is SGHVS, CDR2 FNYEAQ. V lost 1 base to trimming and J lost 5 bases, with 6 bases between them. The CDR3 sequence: CASSLGGHEQYF. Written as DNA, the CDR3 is TGTGCCAGCAGCTTAGGCGGCCACGAGCAGTACTTC.

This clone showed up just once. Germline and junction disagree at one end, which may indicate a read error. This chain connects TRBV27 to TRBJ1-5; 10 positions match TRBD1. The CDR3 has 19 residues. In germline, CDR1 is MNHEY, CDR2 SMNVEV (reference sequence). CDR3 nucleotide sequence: TGTGCCAGCAGTGTATCGACAGGGGGCGCTTATAATAGCAATCAGCCCCAGCATTTT. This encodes CASSVSTGGAYNSNQPQHF.